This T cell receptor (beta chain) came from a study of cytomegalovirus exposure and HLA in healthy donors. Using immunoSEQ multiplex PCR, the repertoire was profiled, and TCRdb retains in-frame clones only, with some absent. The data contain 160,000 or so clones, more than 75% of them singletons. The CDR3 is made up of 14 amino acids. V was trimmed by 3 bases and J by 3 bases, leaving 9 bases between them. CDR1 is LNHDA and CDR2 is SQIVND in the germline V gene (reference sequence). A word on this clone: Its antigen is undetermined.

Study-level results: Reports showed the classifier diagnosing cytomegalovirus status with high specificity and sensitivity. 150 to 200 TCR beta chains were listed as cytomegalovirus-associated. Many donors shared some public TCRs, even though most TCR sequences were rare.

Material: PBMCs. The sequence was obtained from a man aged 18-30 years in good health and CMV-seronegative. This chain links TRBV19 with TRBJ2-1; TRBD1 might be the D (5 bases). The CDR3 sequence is CASSIDRNYNEQFF. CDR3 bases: TGTGCCAGTAGTATCGACAGAAACTACAATGAGCAGTTCTTC.